This TCR beta chain was recovered during a study of T cells in Graves' hyperthyroidism and ophthalmopathy. Notes on the study in general: Ophthalmopathy cases were set apart from stable hyperthyroidism by a 13 V-J model.

The patients, who ranged from 18 to 65 in age, presented with newly diagnosed hyperthyroidism lasting under 2 months. Using roughly 9.4 ml of fresh peripheral blood, PBMCs were prepared. Regions amplified from RNA transcripts were the TCR beta CDR3 regions. An initial round of RT-PCR targeting the TCR CDR3 relied on the HTBI primer set. Each CDR3 protein gets one entry after TCRdb re-called the multiplex PCR reads with MiXCR. Of some 440,000 distinct CDR3 sequences listed, about 15% are singletons. This clonotype was recorded many times. Its antigen is still unknown. Germline V gives CDR1 SGHTA, CDR2 FQGNSA. Deletions cut 2 bases from V and 0 bases from J, with 11 bases between. The CDR3 covers 16 residues.

The chain carries TRBV7-2 and TRBJ1-3; D is uncertain. The source material was blood. This sequence originates from a woman under 30 with Graves' hyperthyroidism. CDR3 DNA: TGTGCCAGCAGCTTAAACGCGGGGAGCTCTGGAAACACCATATATTTT. Translating gives CASSLNAGSSGNTIYF.